The 18 T cell receptor beta chains below come from one sample, sequenced in a study of blood T cell repertoires in COVID-19. The table came from immunoSEQ multiplex PCR; TCRdb's copy has only in-frame clones and leaves some out. The table records 220,000 or so clones, about four fifths of them present only once. The specimen was PBMCs or T cells enriched from blood (not recorded which). The receptors derive from a middle-aged woman with acute COVID-19.

Here the CDR3 reads CASSESGSGSADTQYF. In DNA, the CDR3 is TGTGCCAGCAGTGAATCGGGTAGCGGGAGTGCCGATACGCAGTATTTT. V usage is TRBV25-1 and J usage is TRBJ2-3, with 9 bases fitting TRBD2. The germline V gene encodes CDR1 MGHDK and CDR2 SYGVNS. J was trimmed by 6 bases and V by 1 base; bases with no gene match: 8. CDR3 size: 16 residues.

The chain joins TRBV6-1 to TRBJ1-5; maybe TRBD1 (5 bases). Germline V gene lookup returns CDR1 MNHNS and CDR2 SASEGT. The CDR3 is 17 amino acids. Trimming left V 4 bases short and J 5 bases short, with 21 bases between. The DNA of the CDR3 is TGTGCCAGCAGTGCCGTAAAGGGGCAGGGTAATCATCAGCCCCAGCATTTT. It is translated as CASSAVKGQGNHQPQHF.

This rearrangement joins TRBV15 to TRBJ2-5; 8 bases align to TRBD2. The length of the CDR3 is 15 residues. V dropped 3 bases and J dropped 5; count of bases not matched to a gene: 8. Germline V CDR1 and CDR2: LNHNV, YYDKDF (reference sequence). The CDR3 nucleotides read TGTGCCACCAGCAGCAGGGCGGGGGGTGTGGAGACCCAGTACTTC. Its translation is CATSSRAGGVETQYF.

This clone was recorded only once. The chain joins TRBV19 to TRBJ1-1; 9 nucleotides match TRBD1. Trimming at V came to 11 bases and at J to 5 bases, leaving 15 bases not matched to a gene. The CDR3 loop spans 15 amino acids. Germline lookup yields CDR1 LNHDA and CDR2 SQIVND (reference sequence). CDR3 loop: CASNGQGPRETEAFF. The DNA of the CDR3 is TGTGCCTCCAATGGACAGGGGCCCCGAGAGACTGAAGCTTTCTTT.

The gene calls are TRBV7-2 and TRBJ1-4; possibly TRBD1 for D (5 bases). The CDR3 totals 17 residues. The V gene lost 5 bases and the J gene lost 0 bases, with 16 bases spanning the gap. Germline loops: CDR1 SGHTA, CDR2 FQGNSA. The CDR3 loop reads CASSPGWGEATNEKLFF. The DNA of the CDR3 is TGTGCCAGCAGCCCTGGTTGGGGCGAGGCAACTAATGAAAAACTGTTTTTT. The full variable domain, its missing parts supplied by reference TRBV7-2 and TRBJ1-4, is GAGVSQSPSNKVTEKGKDVELRCDPISGHTALYWYRQSLGQGLEFLIYFQGNSAPDKSGLPSDRFSAERTGGSVSTLTIQRTQQEDSAVYLCASSPGWGEATNEKLFFGSGTQLSVL.

V and J are TRBV7-2 and TRBJ2-1; 8 bases align to TRBD1. The CDR3 spans 15 residues. V lost 1 base, J lost 4 bases, and 3 bases stayed unmatched. Germline-derived CDR1 and CDR2 are SGHTA and FQGNSA. For the CDR3, the DNA is TGTGCCAGCAGCTTAGATAGACAGGGGTACAATGAGCAGTTCTTC. It translates to CASSLDRQGYNEQFF.

The chain uses TRBV28 and TRBJ2-5, with 12 bases aligning to TRBD2. With V trimmed by 5 bases and J by 3 bases, 7 bases remained unmatched. The CDR3 spans 16 residues. Germline-derived CDR1 and CDR2 are MDHEN and SYDVKM. CDR3 bases: TGTGCCAGCAGTCCCGGGAGACTAGCGGGAGAAGAGACCCAGTACTTC. Translation gives CASSPGRLAGEETQYF. The full variable domain, rest sourced from reference TRBV28 and TRBJ2-5, is DVKVTQSSRYLVKRTGEKVFLECVQDMDHENMFWYRQDPGLGLRLIYFSYDVKMKEKGDIPEGYSVSREKKERFSLILESASTNQTSMYLCASSPGRLAGEETQYFGPGTRLLVL.

The rearrangement joins TRBV29-1 to TRBJ1-1; 7 nucleotides line up with TRBD1. From germline, CDR1 is SQVTM and CDR2 ANQGSEA. The CDR3 extends over 13 amino acids. J lost 7 bases, V lost 5 bases, and 10 bases had no gene match. CDR3 residues: CSVLTGKNFEAFF. In DNA, the CDR3 is TGCAGCGTTTTGACAGGGAAGAACTTTGAAGCTTTCTTT.

The sample holds a few counts of this clone. The rearrangement joins TRBV12-3 or TRBV12-4 to TRBJ2-7; D gene uncertain. V was trimmed by 1 base and J by 3 bases, leaving 7 bases between them. The CDR3 has 13 amino acids. The CDR3 DNA reads as TGTGCCAGCAGTTTAGGGCAGAACTACGAGCAGTACTTC. It is translated as CASSLGQNYEQYF.

The gene calls are TRBV6-6 and TRBJ2-7; a possible D gene is TRBD1 (5 bases). CDR1 is MNHNY, CDR2 SVGAGI, per germline (reference sequence). This CDR3 contains 10 residues. This CDR3 reads CAQEFYEQYF. The CDR3 DNA sequence: TGTGCACAGGAATTCTACGAGCAGTACTTC.

The chain carries TRBV4-1 and TRBJ2-2, with TRBD2 matching over 10 bases. The CDR3 totals 16 residues. The trim removed 1 base at V and 7 bases at J, leaving 6 bases unmatched. Germline V lookup: CDR1 MGHRA, CDR2 YSYEKL. The CDR3 protein is CASSQVSGGAFGELFF. CDR3 DNA: TGCGCCAGCAGCCAAGTCAGCGGGGGGGCCTTCGGGGAGCTGTTTTTT.

The V gene is TRBV28, the J gene TRBJ2-3, with D possibly matching TRBD1 (6 bases). Germline loops: CDR1 MDHEN, CDR2 SYDVKM. CDR3 length: 15 amino acids. V dropped 6 bases and J dropped 2 bases, with 15 bases sitting between them. The CDR3 protein is CASRKQGAITDTQYF. CDR3 nucleotides: TGTGCCAGCAGGAAACAGGGCGCCATCACAGATACGCAGTATTTT. Together with reference TRBV28 and TRBJ2-3, the CDR3 gives the full variable domain: DVKVTQSSRYLVKRTGEKVFLECVQDMDHENMFWYRQDPGLGLRLIYFSYDVKMKEKGDIPEGYSVSREKKERFSLILESASTNQTSMYLCASRKQGAITDTQYFGPGTRLTVL.

The rearrangement joins TRBV4-1 to TRBJ2-5; weak D call: TRBD2 (5 bases). The CDR3 consists of 17 residues. From germline, CDR1 is MGHRA and CDR2 YSYEKL. V shed 0 bases and J shed 2 bases, with 16 bases lying between them. CDR3 protein: CASSQEPPPTKQETQYF. In nucleotides, the CDR3 is TGCGCCAGCAGCCAAGAACCCCCCCCGACTAAACAAGAGACCCAGTACTTC.

The chain uses TRBV18 and TRBJ1-3, with TRBD1 identical over 7 bases. V gave up 0 bases and J gave up 2 bases; unmatched junction bases: 10. CDR1 and CDR2 from the germline V gene are KGHSH and LQKENI. The CDR3 totals 18 residues. CDR3 protein: CASSPPRDRAGTGNTIYF. In nucleotides, the CDR3 is TGTGCCAGCTCACCACCCCGAGACAGGGCCGGAACTGGAAACACCATATATTTT.

The chain links TRBV30 to TRBJ1-6; 7 bases fit TRBD1. Germline lookup yields CDR1 GTSNPN and CDR2 SVGIG (reference sequence). The CDR3 loop spans 12 amino acids. Trimming removed 5 bases from V and 6 bases from J; junction bases left unmatched: 1. CDR3 sequence (DNA): TGTGCCTGGGACAGGGCTAATTCACCCCTCCACTTT. Amino acids: CAWDRANSPLHF.

CDR3 in DNA: TGTGCCAGCAGCCCCCTAGCGGGAGTGGGCACCGGGGAGCTGTTTTTT. Protein sequence: CASSPLAGVGTGELFF. The chain recombines TRBV7-8 with TRBJ2-2; 10 bases fit TRBD2. The J segment lost 4 bases and the V segment lost 5 bases, leaving 7 bases of the junction unmatched. The CDR3 totals 16 residues. CDR1 and CDR2 from the germline V gene are SGHVS and FQNEAQ.

Only one count was recorded for this clone. The rearrangement uses TRBV27 and TRBJ1-6; 9 positions match TRBD1. V shed 6 bases and J 7 bases; nucleotides not matched to a gene: 10. CDR3 length: 16 residues. CDR1 and CDR2 from the germline V gene are MNHEY and SMNVEV (reference sequence). CDR3 sequence: CASRKNPGQGNSPLHF. In DNA form, the CDR3 reads TGTGCCAGCAGAAAAAATCCTGGACAGGGGAATTCACCCCTCCACTTT.

This chain uses TRBV6-5 with TRBJ2-1; TRBD2 matches at 7 bases. The germline gives CDR1 MNHEY, CDR2 SVGAGI. V lost 7 bases and J lost 9; bases outside the gene matches: 15. The CDR3 sequence is 15 residues long. CDR3 sequence: CASIRDAGEDLEQFF. The CDR3 DNA reads as TGTGCCAGCATCCGGGACGCGGGAGAGGATCTTGAGCAGTTCTTC.